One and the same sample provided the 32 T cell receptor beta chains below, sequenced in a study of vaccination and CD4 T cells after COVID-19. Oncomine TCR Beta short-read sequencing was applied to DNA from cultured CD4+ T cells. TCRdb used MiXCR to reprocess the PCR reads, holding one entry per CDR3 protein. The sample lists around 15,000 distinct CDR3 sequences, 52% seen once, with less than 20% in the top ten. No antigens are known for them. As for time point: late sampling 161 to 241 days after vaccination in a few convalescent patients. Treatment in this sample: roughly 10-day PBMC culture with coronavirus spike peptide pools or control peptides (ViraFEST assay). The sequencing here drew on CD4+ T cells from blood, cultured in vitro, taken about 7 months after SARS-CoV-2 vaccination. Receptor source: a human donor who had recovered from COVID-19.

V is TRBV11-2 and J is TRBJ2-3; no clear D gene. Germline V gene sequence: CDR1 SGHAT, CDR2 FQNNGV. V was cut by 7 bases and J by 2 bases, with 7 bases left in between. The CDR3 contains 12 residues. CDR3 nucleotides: TGTGCCAGCAAGCGCCACACAGATACGCAGTATTTT. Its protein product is CASKRHTDTQYF.

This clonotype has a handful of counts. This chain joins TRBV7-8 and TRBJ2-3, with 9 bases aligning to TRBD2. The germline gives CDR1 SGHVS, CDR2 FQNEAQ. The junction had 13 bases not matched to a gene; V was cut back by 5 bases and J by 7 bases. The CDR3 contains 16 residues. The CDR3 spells CASSPPLPSGIYTQYF. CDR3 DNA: TGTGCCAGCAGCCCCCCTCTGCCTAGCGGGATCTATACGCAGTATTTT. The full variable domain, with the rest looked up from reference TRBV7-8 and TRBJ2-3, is GAGVSQSPRYKVAKRGQDVALRCDPISGHVSLFWYQQALGQGPEFLTYFQNEAQLDKSGLPSDRFFAERPEGSVSTLKIQRTQQEDSAVYLCASSPPLPSGIYTQYFGPGTRLTVL.

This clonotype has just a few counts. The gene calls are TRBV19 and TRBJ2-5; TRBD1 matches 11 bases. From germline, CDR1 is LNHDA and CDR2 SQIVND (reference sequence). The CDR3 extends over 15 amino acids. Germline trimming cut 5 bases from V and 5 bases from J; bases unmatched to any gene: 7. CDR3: CASSPGTGGSETQYF. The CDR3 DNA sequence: TGTGCCAGTAGTCCCGGGACAGGGGGAAGTGAGACCCAGTACTTC. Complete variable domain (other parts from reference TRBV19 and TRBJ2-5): DGGITQSPKYLFRKEGQNVTLSCEQNLNHDAMYWYRQDPGQGLRLIYYSQIVNDFQKGDIAEGYSVSREKKESFPLTVTSAQKNPTAFYLCASSPGTGGSETQYFGPGTRLLVL.

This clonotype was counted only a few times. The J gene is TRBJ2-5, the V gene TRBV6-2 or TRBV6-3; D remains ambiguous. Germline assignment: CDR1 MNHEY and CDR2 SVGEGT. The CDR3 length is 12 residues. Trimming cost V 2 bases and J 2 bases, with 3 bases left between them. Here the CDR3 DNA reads TGTGCCAGCAGTTACCGTCAAGAGACCCAGTACTTC. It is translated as CASSYRQETQYF.

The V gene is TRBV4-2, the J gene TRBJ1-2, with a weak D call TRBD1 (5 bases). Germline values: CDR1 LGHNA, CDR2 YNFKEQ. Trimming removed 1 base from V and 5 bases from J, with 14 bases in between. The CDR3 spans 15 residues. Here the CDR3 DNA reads TGTGCCAGCAGCCAAGTTGGCGACAGTGGGTATGGCTACACCTTC. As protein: CASSQVGDSGYGYTF.

CDR3 sequence (DNA): TGTGCCAGCAGTGAATTTGTCAGGGGAAGAAATGGCTACACCTTC. This translates into CASSEFVRGRNGYTF. The chain is built from TRBV6-1 and TRBJ1-2; weak D call: TRBD1 (6 bases). The CDR3 loop spans 15 amino acids. Trimming cost V 2 bases and J 6 bases, with 16 bases left between them. In germline, CDR1 is MNHNS, CDR2 SASEGT.

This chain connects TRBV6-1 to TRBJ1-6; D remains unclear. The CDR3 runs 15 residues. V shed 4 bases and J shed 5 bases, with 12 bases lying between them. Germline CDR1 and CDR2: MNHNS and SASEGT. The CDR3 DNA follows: TGTGCCAGCAGTGTGCATGGAGGAAATAATTCACCCCTCCACTTT. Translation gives CASSVHGGNNSPLHF.

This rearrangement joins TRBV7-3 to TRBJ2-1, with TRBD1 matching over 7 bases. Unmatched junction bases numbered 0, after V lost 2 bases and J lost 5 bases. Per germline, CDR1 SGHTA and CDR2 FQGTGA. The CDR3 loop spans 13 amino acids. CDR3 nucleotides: TGTGCCAGCAGCTTACAGGGGGACAATGAGCAGTTCTTC. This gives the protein CASSLQGDNEQFF.

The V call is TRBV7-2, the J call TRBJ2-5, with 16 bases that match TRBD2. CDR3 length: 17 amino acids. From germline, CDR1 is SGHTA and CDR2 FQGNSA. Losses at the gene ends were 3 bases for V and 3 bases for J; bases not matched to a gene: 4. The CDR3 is CASSLGLAGGLEETQYF. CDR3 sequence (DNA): TGTGCCAGCAGCTTGGGACTAGCGGGGGGGCTTGAAGAGACCCAGTACTTC.

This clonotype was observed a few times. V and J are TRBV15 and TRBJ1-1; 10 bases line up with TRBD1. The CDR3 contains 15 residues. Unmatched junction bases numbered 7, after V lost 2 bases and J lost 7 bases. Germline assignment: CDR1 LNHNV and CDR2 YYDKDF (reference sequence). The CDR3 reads CATSRLPGQGHEAFF. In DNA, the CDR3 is TGTGCCACCAGCAGATTACCGGGACAGGGGCATGAAGCTTTCTTT.

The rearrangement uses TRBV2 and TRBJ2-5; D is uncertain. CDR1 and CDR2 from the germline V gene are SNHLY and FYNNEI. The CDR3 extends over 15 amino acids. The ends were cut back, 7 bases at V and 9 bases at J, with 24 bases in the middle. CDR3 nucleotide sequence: TGTGCCAGCATCTTTGGAAGCAGCTGGCTTAGCCCCCAGTACTTC. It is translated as CASIFGSSWLSPQYF.

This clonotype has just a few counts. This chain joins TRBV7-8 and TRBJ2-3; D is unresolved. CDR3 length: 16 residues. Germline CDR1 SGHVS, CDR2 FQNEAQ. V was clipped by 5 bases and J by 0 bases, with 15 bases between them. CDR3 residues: CASSPLAVLSTDTQYF. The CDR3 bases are TGTGCCAGCAGCCCCTTGGCGGTACTCAGCACAGATACGCAGTATTTT.

The CDR3 sequence: CASSDPDRTDTQYF. The CDR3, as DNA: TGTGCCAGCAGCGACCCGGACAGGACAGATACGCAGTATTTT. The chain carries TRBV7-6 and TRBJ2-3; 7 bases are shared with TRBD1. CDR1 SGHVS and CDR2 FNYEAQ come from the germline V gene. The length of the CDR3 is 14 residues. With 5 bases clipped from V and 3 bases from J, the junction kept 5 bases outside the gene matches. The entire variable domain, with the rest obtained from reference TRBV7-6 and TRBJ2-3, is as follows: GAGVSQSPRYKVTKRGQDVALRCDPISGHVSLYWYRQALGQGPEFLTYFNYEAQQDKSGLPNDRFSAERPEGSISTLTIQRTEQRDSAMYRCASSDPDRTDTQYFGPGTRLTVL.

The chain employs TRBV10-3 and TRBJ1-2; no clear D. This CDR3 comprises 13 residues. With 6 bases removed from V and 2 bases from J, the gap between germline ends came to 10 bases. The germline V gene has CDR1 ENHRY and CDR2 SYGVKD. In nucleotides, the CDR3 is TGTGCCATCAGGCGTAACGTCAACTATGGCTACACCTTC. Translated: CAIRRNVNYGYTF.

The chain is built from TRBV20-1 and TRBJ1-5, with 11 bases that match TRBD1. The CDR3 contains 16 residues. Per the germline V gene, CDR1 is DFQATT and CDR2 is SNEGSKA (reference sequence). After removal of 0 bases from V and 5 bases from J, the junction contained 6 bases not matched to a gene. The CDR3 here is CSARDWGQGEYQPQHF. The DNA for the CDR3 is TGCAGTGCTAGAGATTGGGGACAGGGGGAGTATCAGCCCCAGCATTTT.

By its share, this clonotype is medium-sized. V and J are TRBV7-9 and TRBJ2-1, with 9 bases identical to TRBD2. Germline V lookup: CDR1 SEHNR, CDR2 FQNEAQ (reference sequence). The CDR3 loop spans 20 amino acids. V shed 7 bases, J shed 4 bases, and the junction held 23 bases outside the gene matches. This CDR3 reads CASTSRGSGRPLFKYNEQFF. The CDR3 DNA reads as TGTGCCAGCACCTCGAGGGGTAGCGGGAGACCCCTATTTAAGTACAATGAGCAGTTCTTC.

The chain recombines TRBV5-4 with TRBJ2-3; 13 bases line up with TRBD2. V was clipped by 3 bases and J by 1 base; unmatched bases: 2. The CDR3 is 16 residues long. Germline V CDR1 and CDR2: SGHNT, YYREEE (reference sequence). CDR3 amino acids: CASSSGLAGGTDTQYF. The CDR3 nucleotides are TGTGCCAGCAGCTCAGGACTAGCGGGGGGCACAGATACGCAGTATTTT.

CDR3 sequence reads: CASNKHNAIGEAFF. Written as DNA, the CDR3 is TGTGCCAGCAATAAACATAACGCTATTGGGGAAGCTTTCTTT. This chain connects TRBV6-2 or TRBV6-3 to TRBJ1-1; D remains unclear. V was shortened by 7 bases and J by 8 bases, with 20 bases between the two germline ends. Germline lookup yields CDR1 MNHEY and CDR2 SVGEGT. The CDR3 loop spans 14 amino acids.

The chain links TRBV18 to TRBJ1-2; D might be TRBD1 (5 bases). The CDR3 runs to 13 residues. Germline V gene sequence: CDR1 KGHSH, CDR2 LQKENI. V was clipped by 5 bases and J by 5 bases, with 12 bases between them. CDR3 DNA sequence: TGTGCCAGCTCAAGGGGCAGTTCATATGGCTACACCTTC. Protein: CASSRGSSYGYTF.

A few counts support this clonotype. The CDR3 DNA reads as TGTGCCAGCAGCTTAGATTTGGCGGGGACGAGCCGCGAGCAGTACTTC. This codes for CASSLDLAGTSREQYF. The V gene is TRBV7-9, the J gene TRBJ2-7, with a tentative D call TRBD2 (6 bases). Trimming stripped 1 base from V and 6 bases from J, with 19 bases between. The V gene's germline CDR1 is SEHNR and CDR2 FQNEAQ (reference sequence). The CDR3 is 16 residues long.

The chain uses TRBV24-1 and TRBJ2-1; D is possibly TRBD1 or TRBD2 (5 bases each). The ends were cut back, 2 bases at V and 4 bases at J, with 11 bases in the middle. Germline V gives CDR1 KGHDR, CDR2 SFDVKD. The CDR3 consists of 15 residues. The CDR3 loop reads CATSDSFGGYNEQFF. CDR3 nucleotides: TGTGCCACCAGTGATTCTTTTGGGGGTTACAATGAGCAGTTCTTC.

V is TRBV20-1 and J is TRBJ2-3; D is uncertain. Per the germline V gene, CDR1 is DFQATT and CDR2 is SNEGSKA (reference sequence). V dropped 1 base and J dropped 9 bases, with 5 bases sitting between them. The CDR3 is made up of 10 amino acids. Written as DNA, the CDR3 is TGCAGTGCTAGAGCGGAGACGCAGTATTTT. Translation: CSARAETQYF.

The CDR3 here is CASSEGTEAFF. As DNA, the CDR3 is TGCGCCAGCAGTGAAGGGACTGAAGCTTTCTTT. The rearrangement joins TRBV10-1 to TRBJ1-1; no definite D call. The CDR3 covers 11 residues. Germline V gene sequence: CDR1 WNHNN, CDR2 SYGVQD (reference sequence). V gave up 3 bases and J gave up 5 bases, with 4 bases separating them.

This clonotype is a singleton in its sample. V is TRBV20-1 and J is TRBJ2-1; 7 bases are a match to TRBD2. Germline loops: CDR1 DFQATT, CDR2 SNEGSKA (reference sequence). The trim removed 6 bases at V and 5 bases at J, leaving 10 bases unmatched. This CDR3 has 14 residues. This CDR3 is CSAISGTNNNEQFF. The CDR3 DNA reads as TGCAGTGCCATCTCCGGGACTAACAACAATGAGCAGTTCTTC.

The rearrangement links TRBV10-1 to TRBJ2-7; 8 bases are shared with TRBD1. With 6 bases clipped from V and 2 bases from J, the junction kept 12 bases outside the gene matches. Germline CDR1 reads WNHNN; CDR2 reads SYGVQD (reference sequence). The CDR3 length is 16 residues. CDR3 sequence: CASRASYRGRTYEQYF. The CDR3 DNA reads TGCGCCAGCAGGGCCAGTTACAGGGGGAGAACCTACGAGCAGTACTTC.

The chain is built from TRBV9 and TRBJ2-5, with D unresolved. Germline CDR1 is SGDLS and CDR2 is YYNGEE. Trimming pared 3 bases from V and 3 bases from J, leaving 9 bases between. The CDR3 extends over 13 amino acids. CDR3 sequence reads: CASSARGEETQYF. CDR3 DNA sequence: TGTGCCAGCAGCGCACGTGGGGAAGAGACCCAGTACTTC.

CDR3 nucleotide sequence: TGTGCCAGCAGCTCAGGACCAGACTACGAGCAGTACTTC. Translating it yields CASSSGPDYEQYF. The rearrangement joins TRBV11-3 to TRBJ2-7; D gene uncertain. V was trimmed by 4 bases and J by 3 bases, leaving 10 bases between them. The CDR3 has 13 amino acids. The germline V gene has CDR1 SGHNT and CDR2 YENEEA.

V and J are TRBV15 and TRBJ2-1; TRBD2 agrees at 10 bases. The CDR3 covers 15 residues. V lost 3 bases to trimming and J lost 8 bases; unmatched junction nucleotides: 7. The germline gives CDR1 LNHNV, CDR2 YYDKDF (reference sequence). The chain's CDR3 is CATSSGTSASDEQFF. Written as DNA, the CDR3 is TGTGCCACCAGCAGCGGGACTAGCGCAAGCGATGAGCAGTTCTTC.

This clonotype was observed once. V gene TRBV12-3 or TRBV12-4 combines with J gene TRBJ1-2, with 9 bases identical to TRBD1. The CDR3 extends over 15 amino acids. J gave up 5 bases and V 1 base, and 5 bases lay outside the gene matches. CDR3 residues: CASSLGTGGGYGYTF. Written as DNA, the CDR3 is TGTGCCAGCAGTTTAGGCACAGGGGGCGGGTATGGCTACACCTTC.

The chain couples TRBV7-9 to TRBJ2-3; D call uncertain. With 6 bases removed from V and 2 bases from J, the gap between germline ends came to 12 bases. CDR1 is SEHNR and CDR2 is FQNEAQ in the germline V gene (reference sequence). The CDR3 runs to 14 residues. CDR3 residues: CASSFARVTDTQYF. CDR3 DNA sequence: TGTGCCAGCAGTTTTGCCCGTGTCACAGATACGCAGTATTTT.

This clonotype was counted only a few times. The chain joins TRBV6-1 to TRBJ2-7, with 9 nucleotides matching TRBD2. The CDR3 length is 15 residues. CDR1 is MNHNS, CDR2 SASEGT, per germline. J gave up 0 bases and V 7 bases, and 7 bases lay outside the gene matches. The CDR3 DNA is TGTGCCAGCACCACCCGACTAGCGGACTCCTACGAGCAGTACTTC. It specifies CASTTRLADSYEQYF.

The CDR3 loop reads CASSKGWWLKGEQFF. For the CDR3, the DNA is TGTGCCAGCAGCAAGGGGTGGTGGTTGAAAGGTGAGCAGTTCTTC. The chain is built from TRBV7-2 and TRBJ2-1; maybe TRBD1 (5 bases). CDR3 length: 15 residues. Trimming took 5 bases from V and 9 from J, leaving 20 bases between them. Germline V gene data show CDR1 as SGHTA and CDR2 as FQGNSA.